This TCR beta chain was observed in a study of T cell responses to AZD1222 COVID-19 vaccine. Turning to this clone: Antigen: not known.

Study-level points and caveats: Females made up more of the donors, who were largely white British, and clonal diversity may have come out too low.

Both about-4-week and about-12-week second-dose recipients were combined. TCRdb keeps only in-frame clones here, not all; method: immunoSEQ multiplex PCR. This table holds over 75,000 clones, approximately 92% found once. The sample here was peripheral blood, taken 28 days after the second AZD1222 dose. This sequence was found in an adult who received the AZD1222 COVID-19 vaccine.

The CDR3 here is CASSFFGTGGTGELFF. CDR3 DNA sequence: TGTGCCAGCAGCTTTTTCGGGACAGGGGGTACCGGGGAGCTGTTTTTT. The gene calls are TRBV5-8 and TRBJ2-2; 11 bases fit TRBD1. Looked up from germline, CDR1 is SGHTS and CDR2 is YDEGEE. Trimming removed 2 bases from V and 5 bases from J; junction bases left unmatched: 5. CDR3 size: 16 residues. Variable domain in full (rest from reference TRBV5-8 and TRBJ2-2): EAGVTQSPTHLIKTRGQQATLRCSPISGHTSVYWYQQALGLGLQFLLWYDEGEERNRGNFPPRFSGRQFPNYSSELNVNALELEDSALYLCASSFFGTGGTGELFFGEGSRLTVL.